This TCR beta chain stems from a study of regulatory T cells in long-lasting Graves disease. Study-wide results and caveats: Favored gene segments in persistent disease were TRBV28, TRBJ1-2 and TRBJ2-5.

According to the study, TCR beta libraries were built with iRepertoire HTBI primers and CDR3-region Arm-PCR. TCRdb redid the calling of the multiplex PCR reads with MiXCR, one entry per CDR3 protein. The sample contains about 310,000 distinct CDR3 sequences, around 20% of which appear only once. This clonotype was counted a single time. The antigen remains unidentified. This sample's time point: persistent/refractory GD, antithyroid drugs over 5 years with positive TRAb. RNA extracted from PBMCs served as the sequencing template. American Thyroid Association guidelines defined Graves' disease diagnosis. CDR1 SGDLS and CDR2 YYNGEE come from the germline V gene. J was trimmed by 5 bases and V by 4 bases; bases with no gene match: 9. This CDR3 has 14 amino acids.

The clonotype comes from a female donor with Graves disease. The sequencing used peripheral blood mononuclear cells (PBMCs), collected when the disease was refractory, from a patient treated with antithyroid drugs. The chain recombines TRBV9 with TRBJ2-7; TRBD2 aligns across 7 bases. CDR3 bases: TGTGCCAGCAGCTCCAGCGGGAAATTGGACGAGCAGTACTTC. Translating it yields CASSSSGKLDEQYF.